This entry is about one T cell receptor (beta chain). This record comes from a study of OX40 agonist ivuxolimab in advanced cancers. Study details: A diagnosis of hepatocellular carcinoma, melanoma, renal cell or head and neck cancer was present in dose-escalation patients.

Germline CDR1 SGHNT, CDR2 YYREEE (reference sequence). The CDR3 is 12 amino acids. Trimming stripped 4 bases from V and 3 bases from J, with 8 bases between. Autoimmune disease history or systemic immunosuppression barred patients. Data came from immunoSEQ multiplex PCR; TCRdb stores just in-frame clones and leaves some out. The sample includes over 70,000 clones, about 90% seen only once; the top ten take 10% to 11%. The chain has TRBV5-4 and TRBJ2-7; perhaps TRBD2 as D (6 bases). The material was CD4+ or CD8+ T cells sorted from blood, obtained in a trial of the OX40 agonist ivuxolimab. The receptor was isolated from an adult with an advanced solid tumor such as melanoma, head and neck, liver or kidney cancer. The CDR3 spells CASSVGGYEQYF. The CDR3 nucleotides read TGTGCCAGCAGCGTGGGGGGCTACGAGCAGTACTTC.